Listed below are T cell receptor beta chains from one sample, sequenced in a study of T cells in Graves' hyperthyroidism and ophthalmopathy. MiXCR, run by TCRdb on the multiplex PCR reads, gives a single entry per CDR3 protein. Of 450,000 to 700,000 distinct CDR3 sequences in the sample, roughly 50% were seen once. Sequenced material: peripheral blood or thyroid tissue (not recorded which). The source of these receptors is an adult woman with Graves' disease, either hyperthyroidism or ophthalmopathy (not recorded which). CDR3s include the opening cysteine and the closing phenylalanine or tryptophan. The order of the fields is CDR3 length, V gene, J gene, D gene, clone size, CDR3 DNA, CDR3 protein. A D gene is named only where the DNA matches it firmly. A clone size is listed for some rows: how often the clone was seen (once, few, many), or a class if it is expanded.

13	TRBV10-3	TRBJ2-7	-	-	TGTGCTTCCGGTGAACAGTCCGCTGTTGAGCAGTATTTC	CASGEQSAVEQYF
17	TRBV6-5	TRBJ1-1	-	few	TGTGCCAGCAGTTATTCCTCTCGGGACCTCCGTAGTACTGAAGCTTTCTTT	CASSYSSRDLRSTEAFF
17	TRBV7-9	TRBJ1-4	-	-	TGTGCCAGCAGCCCCCCTTTAAGCGGGAGGGCGGGGGAAAAACTGTTTTTT	CASSPPLSGRAGEKLFF
16	TRBV10-2	TRBJ1-6	TRBD1	-	TGCGCCAGCAGTGATTGGTCTCAGGGGGCATGGTCACCCCTCCACTTT	CASSDWSQGAWSPLHF
12	TRBV5-1	TRBJ1-2	-	-	TGCGCCAGCAGCCAAGACGGGACTGGCTACACCTTC	CASSQDGTGYTF
16	TRBV9	TRBJ2-7	TRBD2	-	TGTGCTAGCAGCGTAGCTTGGTCTAGCGGGAGCTACGAGCAGTACTTC	CASSVAWSSGSYEQYF
15	TRBV4-1	TRBJ1-5	-	few	TGTGCCAGCAGCCAAGTAATGGGCCCTAATCAGCCCCAGCATTTT	CASSQVMGPNQPQHF
15	TRBV10-2	TRBJ1-1	TRBD1	-	TGCGCCAGCAGGACAGGGTCGACCTTGAACACTGAAGCTTTCTTT	CASRTGSTLNTEAFF
17	TRBV7-2	TRBJ1-5	TRBD1	-	TGTGCCAGCAGCCCCGGGACAGGCACTTATAGCAATCAGCCCCAGCATTTT	CASSPGTGTYSNQPQHF
14	TRBV9	TRBJ2-5	TRBD2	-	TGTGCCAGCAAGCGGGGGGCCCGGAAAGAGACCCAGTACTTC	CASKRGARKETQYF
15	TRBV2	TRBJ1-2	-	-	TGTGCCAGCAGCTACGACAAGGGGTTCGACTATGGCTACACCTTC	CASSYDKGFDYGYTF
16	TRBV7-9	TRBJ1-2	TRBD1	many	TGTGCCAGCAGCGGGACAGGGGATCGGTCTAACTATGGCTACACCTTC	CASSGTGDRSNYGYTF
15	TRBV5-1	TRBJ2-3	TRBD1	-	TGCGCCAGCAGCACGACTGGGACAGCCCCCGATACGCAGTATTTT	CASSTTGTAPDTQYF
16	TRBV5-1	TRBJ2-7	TRBD2	many	TGCGCCAGCAGCTTGGTAACTAGCGGTCGGCCCTACGAGCAGTACTTC	CASSLVTSGRPYEQYF
15	TRBV6-1	TRBJ1-1	TRBD1	many	TGTGCCAGCAGTGAAACAGGGGAGCGGAACACTGAAGCTTTCTTT	CASSETGERNTEAFF
14	TRBV6-5	TRBJ2-5	TRBD1	few	TGTGCCAGCAGTTTAACAGGGGCCGGAGAGACCCAGTACTTC	CASSLTGAGETQYF
12	TRBV29-1	TRBJ1-2	-	-	TGCAGCCGCGGGGATAGGAACTATGGCTACACCTTC	CSRGDRNYGYTF
14	TRBV20-1	TRBJ2-7	TRBD1	many	TGCAGTGCAAAAGGTGGGACAGCCTCCTACGAGCAGTACTTC	CSAKGGTASYEQYF
16	TRBV6-5	TRBJ2-7	TRBD1	many	TGTGCCAGCAGTTACTCGTGGACAGGGGATTACTACGAGCAGTACTTC	CASSYSWTGDYYEQYF
13	TRBV12-3/TRBV12-4	TRBJ1-2	-	-	TGTGCCAGCACCACGACAGTCCACTATGGCTACACCTTC	CASTTTVHYGYTF
14	TRBV12-3/TRBV12-4	TRBJ2-5	-	-	TGTGCCAGCGGTTACTCGGGGGCGAGAGAGACCCAGTACTTC	CASGYSGARETQYF
14	TRBV10-3	TRBJ1-1	-	-	TGTGCCATCAGTGAGGGACAGTCGAACACTGAAGCTTTCTTT	CAISEGQSNTEAFF
17	TRBV12-3/TRBV12-4	TRBJ1-5	TRBD1	many	TGTGCCAGCAGTCCGGGACAGGGTCTATATGGCAATCAGCCCCAGCATTTT	CASSPGQGLYGNQPQHF
15	TRBV20-1	TRBJ2-7	-	-	TGCAGTGCTAGAGGAACCCGGGACACCTCCTACGAGCAGTACTTC	CSARGTRDTSYEQYF
17	TRBV15	TRBJ1-4	-	few	TGTGCCACCAGCCGTAACGCTGGACTGGGGCAGAATGAAAGACTGTTTTTT	CATSRNAGLGQNERLFF
16	TRBV5-1	TRBJ1-1	-	many	TGCGCCAGCAGCCTGACAGGATCGATCATGAACACTGAAGCTTTCTTT	CASSLTGSIMNTEAFF
16	TRBV18	TRBJ2-7	TRBD1	-	TGTGCCAGCTCACCACCAGTCGGGACAGCGATCTACGAGCAGTACTTC	CASSPPVGTAIYEQYF